This T cell receptor (beta chain) was obtained from a study of CD8 T cells in ankylosing spondylitis. Study-wide results and caveats: Reports of some motif variants in reactive arthritis synovial fluid and blood predate this one.

This clonotype was seen more than once but under ten times. Its specificity is unknown. The V and J ends lost 0 bases and 2 bases, in that order; junction bases with no gene match: 5. Germline V gene data show CDR1 as SGDLS and CDR2 as YYNGEE. The CDR3 consists of 16 residues. A quantitative 5'-RACE method, one with molecular barcodes, was used to make TCR beta libraries. TCRdb passed the 5' RACE reads through MiXCR, listing each CDR3 protein once. The sample has 250,000 to 300,000 distinct CDR3 sequences, 15% to 20% seen once. This chain links TRBV9 with TRBJ2-3; 8 bases agree with TRBD1. The source of this sequence is a male donor with ankylosing spondylitis or in good health (not recorded which). Sequences were obtained from blood, either unsorted or a sorted T cell fraction (not recorded which). The CDR3 protein is CASSVDQGADTDTQYF. The CDR3 region has the DNA TGTGCCAGCAGCGTAGACCAGGGGGCGGACACAGATACGCAGTATTTT.